This record covers a single TCR beta chain. This CDR3 comprises 10 residues. V was cut by 6 bases and J by 11 bases, with 8 bases left in between. The germline gives CDR1 LGHNA, CDR2 YNFKEQ. This sample was included in a study of PD-1 blockade in classical Hodgkin lymphoma. Sequencing was performed with immunoSEQ multiplex PCR; in TCRdb, only in-frame clones are kept and a portion is missing. Of over 3,500 clones listed, 72% are singletons. Time point of the sample: cycle 4 day 1 (C4D1), after six to seven weeks of nivolumab. All trial patients relapsed after autologous stem cell transplantation. Magnetic negative selection isolated CD8+ T cells from thawed PBMCs.

Here the sequenced sample was CD8+ T cells from blood, taken before the fourth cycle of nivolumab. The TCR originated in a human donor with classical Hodgkin lymphoma. The rearrangement joins TRBV4-2 to TRBJ1-5, with unresolved D. CDR3 amino acids: CASRDHTQHF. The DNA of the CDR3 is TGTGCCAGCAGGGATCATACCCAGCATTTT.